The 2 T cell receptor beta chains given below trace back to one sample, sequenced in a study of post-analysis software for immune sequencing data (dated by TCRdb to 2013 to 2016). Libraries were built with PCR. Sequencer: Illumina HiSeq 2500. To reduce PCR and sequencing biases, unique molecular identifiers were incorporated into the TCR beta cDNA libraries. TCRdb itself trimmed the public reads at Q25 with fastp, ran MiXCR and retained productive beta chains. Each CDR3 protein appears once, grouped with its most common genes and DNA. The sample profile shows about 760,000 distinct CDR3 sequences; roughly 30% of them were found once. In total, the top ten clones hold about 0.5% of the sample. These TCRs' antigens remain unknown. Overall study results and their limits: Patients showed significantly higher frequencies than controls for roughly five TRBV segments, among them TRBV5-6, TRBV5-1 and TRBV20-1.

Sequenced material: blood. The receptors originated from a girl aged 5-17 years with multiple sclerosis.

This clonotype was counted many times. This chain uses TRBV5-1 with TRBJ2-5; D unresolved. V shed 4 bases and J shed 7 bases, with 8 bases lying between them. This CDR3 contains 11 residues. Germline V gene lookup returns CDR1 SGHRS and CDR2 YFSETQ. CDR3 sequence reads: CASSDLGTQYF. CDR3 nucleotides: TGCGCCAGCAGCGATCTCGGGACCCAGTACTTC.

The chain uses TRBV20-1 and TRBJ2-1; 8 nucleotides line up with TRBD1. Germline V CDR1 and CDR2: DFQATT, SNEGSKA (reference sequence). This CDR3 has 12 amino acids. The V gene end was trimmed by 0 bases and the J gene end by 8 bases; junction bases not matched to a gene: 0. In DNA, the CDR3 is TGCAGTGCTAGAGAGACAGGGGATGAGCAGTTCTTC. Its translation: CSARETGDEQFF.